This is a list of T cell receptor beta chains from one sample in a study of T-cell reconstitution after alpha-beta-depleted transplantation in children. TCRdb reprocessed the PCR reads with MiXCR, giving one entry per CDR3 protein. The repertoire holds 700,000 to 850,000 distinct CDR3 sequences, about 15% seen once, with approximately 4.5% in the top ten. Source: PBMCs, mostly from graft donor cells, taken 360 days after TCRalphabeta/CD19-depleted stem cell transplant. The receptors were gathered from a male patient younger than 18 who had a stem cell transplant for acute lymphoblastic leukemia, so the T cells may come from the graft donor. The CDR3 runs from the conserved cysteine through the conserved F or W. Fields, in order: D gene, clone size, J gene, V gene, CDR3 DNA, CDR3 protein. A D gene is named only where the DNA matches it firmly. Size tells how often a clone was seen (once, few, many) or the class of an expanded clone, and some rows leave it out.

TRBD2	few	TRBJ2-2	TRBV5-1	TGCGCCAGCAGGCCCGGGACTAGCATGAACACCGGGGAGCTGTTTTTT	CASRPGTSMNTGELFF
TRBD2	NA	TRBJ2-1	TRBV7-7	TGTGCCAGCAGCTCGAGTAGCGGGAAGTTTAATGAGCAGTTCTTC	CASSSSSGKFNEQFF
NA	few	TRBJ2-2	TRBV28	TGTGCCAGCAGTTCCCCCTCCGGGACGCACACCGGGGAGCTGTTTTTT	CASSSPSGTHTGELFF
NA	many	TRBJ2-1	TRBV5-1	TGCGCCAGCAGCTTGCAAGAGCGGGTGGTCTACAATGAGCAGTTCTTC	CASSLQERVVYNEQFF
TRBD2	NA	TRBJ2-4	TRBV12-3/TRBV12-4	TGTGCCAGCAGTGTCGGGACTAGCGGGAGCCACATTCAGTACTTC	CASSVGTSGSHIQYF
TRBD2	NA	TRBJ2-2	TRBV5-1	TGCGCCAGCAGCTTGGTTATGGCGGGAGGGCCAAGTTACACCGGGGAGCTGTTTTTT	CASSLVMAGGPSYTGELFF
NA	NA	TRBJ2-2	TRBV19	TGTGCCAGTAGTATGGTCACCGGGGAGCTGTTTTTT	CASSMVTGELFF
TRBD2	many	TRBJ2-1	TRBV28	TGTGCCAGCAGTCCCACGTGGCTAGCGGGAGGGCCCAATGAGCAGTTCTTC	CASSPTWLAGGPNEQFF
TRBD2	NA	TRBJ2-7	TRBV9	TGTGCCAGCAGCGTAGCGGCGGGAGGGCCGGGCGAGCAGTACTTC	CASSVAAGGPGEQYF
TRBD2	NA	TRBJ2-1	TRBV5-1	TGCGCCAGCAGCCCAGATTCCGGACTAGCGGCGCCAAGGAGCTCCTACAATGAGCAGTTCTTC	CASSPDSGLAAPRSSYNEQFF
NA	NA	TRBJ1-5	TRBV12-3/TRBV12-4	TGTGCCAGCACCGGGAGTGGACTAAATCAGCCCCAGCATTTT	CASTGSGLNQPQHF
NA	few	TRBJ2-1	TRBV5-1	TGCGCCAGCAGCTTGGCTGTTCGGACTATCACCTACAATGAGCAGTTCTTC	CASSLAVRTITYNEQFF
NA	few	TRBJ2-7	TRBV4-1	TGCGCCAGCAGCCTCATACAGGCTCGGTCCTACGAGCAGTACTTC	CASSLIQARSYEQYF
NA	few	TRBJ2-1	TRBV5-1	TGCGCCAGCAGAGAAGCCAATGAGCAGTTCTTC	CASREANEQFF
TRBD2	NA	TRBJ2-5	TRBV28	TGTGCCAGCAGGAAAGTGGGGAGGGGACGGACCCAGTACTTC	CASRKVGRGRTQYF
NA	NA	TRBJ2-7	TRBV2	TGTGCCAGCAGTGAAAGCCCCCGGGACACGTACGAGCAGTACTTC	CASSESPRDTYEQYF
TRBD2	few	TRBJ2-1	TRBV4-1	TGCGCCAGCAGCCACCTAGCGGGAGGGCTTTACAATGAGCAGTTCTTC	CASSHLAGGLYNEQFF
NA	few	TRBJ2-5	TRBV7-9	TGTGCCAGCAGCCCCTCAGGGGTTCCAGAGACCCAGTACTTC	CASSPSGVPETQYF
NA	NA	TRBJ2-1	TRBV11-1	TGTGCCAGCAGCTTTTCGGGCGGGTCGCCAAAAGGTAGGAACAATGAGCAGTTCTTC	CASSFSGGSPKGRNNEQFF
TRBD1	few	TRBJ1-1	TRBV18	TGTGCCAGCTCGCAGGGGATGACAGGGCCTTCGGAAGCTTTCTTT	CASSQGMTGPSEAFF
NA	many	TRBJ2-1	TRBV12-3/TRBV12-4	TGTGCCAGCAGTTTGTTGCGTTACAATGAGCAGTTCTTC	CASSLLRYNEQFF
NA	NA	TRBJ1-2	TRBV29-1	TGCAGCGCTGCGCCGGGAGCTGACTATGGCTACACCTTC	CSAAPGADYGYTF
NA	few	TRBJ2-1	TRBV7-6	TGTGCCAGCAGCCAGACTAGCAATGAGCAGTTCTTC	CASSQTSNEQFF
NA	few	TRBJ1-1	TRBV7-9	TGTGCCAGCCTGGAGGTGGGTAGCGCTGAAGCTTTCTTT	CASLEVGSAEAFF
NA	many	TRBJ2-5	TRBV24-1	TGTGCCACCCAGGTCACCAGGGCAGGACAAGAGACCCAGTACTTC	CATQVTRAGQETQYF
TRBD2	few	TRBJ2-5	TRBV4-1	TGCGCCAGCAGCCAAGGAGGGGGTCTTGGGACTAGATACTTC	CASSQGGGLGTRYF
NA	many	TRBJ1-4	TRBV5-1	TGCGCCAGCAGCCAAGACAGGAGGACTAATGAAAAACTGTTTTTT	CASSQDRRTNEKLFF
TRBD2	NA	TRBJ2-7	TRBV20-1	TGCAGTGCTAGACCCTTCTTGGTTCTAGCGGGAGTTGGGGTAAGCTACGAGCAGTACTTC	CSARPFLVLAGVGVSYEQYF
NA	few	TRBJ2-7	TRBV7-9	TGTGCCGGGGGGCCCCCTCGGGCCTACGAGCAGTACTTC	CAGGPPRAYEQYF
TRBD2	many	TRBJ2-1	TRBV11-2	TGTGCCAGCAGCTTAGAAGGGACTAGCGGGAGGTTCTACAATGAGCAGTTCTTC	CASSLEGTSGRFYNEQFF
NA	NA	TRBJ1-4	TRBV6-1	TGTGCCAGCAGTCCGCTACCGGAGTCAACTAATGAAAAACTGTTTTTT	CASSPLPESTNEKLFF
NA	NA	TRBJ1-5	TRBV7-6	TGTGCCAGCAGCTCCTCCCCAGGGAATCAGCCCCAGCATTTT	CASSSSPGNQPQHF
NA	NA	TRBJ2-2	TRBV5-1	TGCGCCAGCAGCTTGGAACATCAGGGTCCCGGGGAGCTGTTTTTT	CASSLEHQGPGELFF
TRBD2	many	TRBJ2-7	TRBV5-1	TGCGCCAGCAGCTTGGCACTAGCGGCCTACGAGCAGTACTTC	CASSLALAAYEQYF
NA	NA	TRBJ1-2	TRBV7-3	TGTGCCAGCAGCCCCAGCCCCTATCGTGGCTACACCTTC	CASSPSPYRGYTF
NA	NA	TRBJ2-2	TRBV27	TGTGCCAGCAGTTTATCGAGGTTCGGGGGAGGCCCCACCGGGGAGCTGTTTTTT	CASSLSRFGGGPTGELFF
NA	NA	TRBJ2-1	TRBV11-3	TGTGCCAGCAGCTTCCGGGTAAATGAGCAGTTCTTC	CASSFRVNEQFF
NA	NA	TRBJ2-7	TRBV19	TGTGCCAGTAGTATTAATGGGGATTTCTACGAGCAGTACTTC	CASSINGDFYEQYF
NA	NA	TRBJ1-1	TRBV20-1	TGCAGTGCTCCCTGGGGGGGGAACACTGAAGCTTTCTTT	CSAPWGGNTEAFF
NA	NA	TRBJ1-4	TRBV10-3	TGTGCCATCAGTGAGAGGGGCCCGACTAATGAAAAACTGTTTTTT	CAISERGPTNEKLFF
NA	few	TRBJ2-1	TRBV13	TGTGCCAGCAGCCCTCGTACTGAGCAGTTCTTC	CASSPRTEQFF
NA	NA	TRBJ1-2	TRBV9	TGTGCCAGCAGCGTAGGCCAGGGGCCCTATGGCTACACCTTC	CASSVGQGPYGYTF
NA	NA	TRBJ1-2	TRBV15	TGTGCCACCAGCAGATGGGACGGCAACTATGGCTACACCTTC	CATSRWDGNYGYTF
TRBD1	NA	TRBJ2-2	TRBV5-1	TGCGCCAGCAGCTTAACACAGGGGATTAACACCGGGGAGCTGTTTTTT	CASSLTQGINTGELFF
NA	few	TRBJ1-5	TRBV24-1	TGTGCCACCATGGGTGGCGTGGGCCAGCCCCAGCATTTT	CATMGGVGQPQHF
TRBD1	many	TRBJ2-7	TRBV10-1	TGCGCCAGCAGCGAAGGGACAGGGAGGGGGTACGAGCAGTACTTC	CASSEGTGRGYEQYF
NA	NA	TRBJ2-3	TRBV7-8	TGTGCCAGCAGCTCCGACACTTCATTCGCTAGCACAGATACGCAGTATTTT	CASSSDTSFASTDTQYF
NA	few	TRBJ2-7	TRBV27	TGTGCCAGCAGAGCCCGATGGTACGAGCAGTACTTC	CASRARWYEQYF
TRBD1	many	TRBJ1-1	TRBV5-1	TGCGCCAGCAGCTTGGCCAGGGGGAATCGTGGGGCTGAAGCTTTCTTT	CASSLARGNRGAEAFF
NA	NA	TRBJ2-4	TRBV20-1	TGCAGTGCAGCAGGGAGTATGGCCAAAAACATTCAGTACTTC	CSAAGSMAKNIQYF
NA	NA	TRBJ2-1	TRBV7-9	TGTGCCAGCAGCTTCGACGGCACGGGGTACAATGAGCAGTTCTTC	CASSFDGTGYNEQFF
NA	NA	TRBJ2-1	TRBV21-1	TGTGCCAGCCGGAAAACAAGCGGGATCTTTCACAATGAGCAGTTCTTC	CASRKTSGIFHNEQFF
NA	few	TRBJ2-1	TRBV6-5	TGTGCCAGCAGTTATGAGGCCTCCTACAATGAGCAGTTCTTC	CASSYEASYNEQFF